One and the same sample provided the 3 T cell receptor beta chains below, sequenced in a study of cytomegalovirus exposure and HLA in healthy donors. The table came from immunoSEQ multiplex PCR; TCRdb's copy has only in-frame clones and leaves some out. The repertoire holds nearly 200,000 clones, roughly 88% seen once, with roughly 13% in the top ten. Sequenced sample: PBMCs. Every receptor here comes from a young woman in good health and CMV-seropositive.

V usage is TRBV6-6 and J usage is TRBJ1-1, with TRBD1 matching over 7 bases. V was pared by 5 bases and J by 5 bases, with 5 bases of the junction left unmatched. The CDR3 is 13 amino acids. The germline V gene has CDR1 MNHNY and CDR2 SVGAGI (reference sequence). CDR3 sequence (DNA): TGTGCCAGCAGTGGTACAGGGGTTACTGAAGCTTTCTTT. Residues: CASSGTGVTEAFF.

The chain is built from TRBV27 and TRBJ2-2, with TRBD2 identical over 8 bases. This CDR3 is 15 amino acids long. CDR1 and CDR2 from the germline V gene are MNHEY and SMNVEV (reference sequence). Trimming took 6 bases from V and 4 from J; bases not matched to a gene: 7. The CDR3 region is CASSPKREPTGELFF. DNA for the CDR3: TGTGCCAGCAGCCCTAAGCGGGAGCCCACCGGGGAGCTGTTTTTT.

V gene TRBV5-5 combines with J gene TRBJ2-5; unclear D gene. Trimming stripped 2 bases from V and 0 bases from J, with 11 bases between. Germline lookup yields CDR1 SGHKS and CDR2 YYEKEE (reference sequence). There are 15 residues in the CDR3. The CDR3 loop is CASSLGDAYQETQYF. The CDR3 DNA is TGTGCCAGCAGCTTAGGAGACGCGTACCAAGAGACCCAGTACTTC.